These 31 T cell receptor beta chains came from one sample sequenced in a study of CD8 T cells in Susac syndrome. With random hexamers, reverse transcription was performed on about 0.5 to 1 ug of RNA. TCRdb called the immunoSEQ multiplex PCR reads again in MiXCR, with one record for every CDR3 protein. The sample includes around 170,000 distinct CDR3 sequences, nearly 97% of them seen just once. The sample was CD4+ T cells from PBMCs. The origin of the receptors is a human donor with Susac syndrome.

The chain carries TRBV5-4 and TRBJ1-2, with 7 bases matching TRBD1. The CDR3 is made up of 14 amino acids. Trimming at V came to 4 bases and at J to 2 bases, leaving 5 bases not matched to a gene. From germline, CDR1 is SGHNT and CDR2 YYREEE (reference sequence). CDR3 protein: CASSDRVGNYGYTF. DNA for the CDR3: TGTGCCAGCAGCGACAGGGTCGGGAACTATGGCTACACCTTC.

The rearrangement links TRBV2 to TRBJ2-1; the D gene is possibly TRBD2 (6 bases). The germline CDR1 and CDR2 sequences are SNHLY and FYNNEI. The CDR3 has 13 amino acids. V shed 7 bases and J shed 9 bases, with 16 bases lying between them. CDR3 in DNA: TGTGCCAGCAAGAGACTAGAGAGTATTGAGCAGTTCTTC. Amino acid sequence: CASKRLESIEQFF.

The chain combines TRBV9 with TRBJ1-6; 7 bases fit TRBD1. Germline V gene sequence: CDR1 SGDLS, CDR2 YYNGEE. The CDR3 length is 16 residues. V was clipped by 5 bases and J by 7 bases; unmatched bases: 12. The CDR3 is CASRLDTGTANSPLHF. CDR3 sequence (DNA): TGTGCCAGCAGACTGGACACCGGGACAGCGAATTCACCCCTCCACTTT.

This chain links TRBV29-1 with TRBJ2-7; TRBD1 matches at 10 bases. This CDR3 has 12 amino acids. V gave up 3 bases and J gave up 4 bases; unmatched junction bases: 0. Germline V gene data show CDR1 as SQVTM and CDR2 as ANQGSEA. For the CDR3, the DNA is TGCAGCGTTGAGGACAGGGGGTACGAGCAGTACTTC. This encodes CSVEDRGYEQYF.

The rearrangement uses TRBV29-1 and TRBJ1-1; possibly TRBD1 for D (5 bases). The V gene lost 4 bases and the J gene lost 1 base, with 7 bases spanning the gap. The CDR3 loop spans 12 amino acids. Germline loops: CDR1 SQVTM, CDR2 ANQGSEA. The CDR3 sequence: CSVGGGNTEAFF. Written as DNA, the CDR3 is TGCAGCGTTGGGGGGGGGAACACTGAAGCTTTCTTT.

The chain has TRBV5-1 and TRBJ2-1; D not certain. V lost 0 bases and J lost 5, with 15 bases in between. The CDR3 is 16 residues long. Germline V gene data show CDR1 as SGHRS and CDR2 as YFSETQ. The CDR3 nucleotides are TGCGCCAGCAGCTTGGCCGGCACAGTACGAAACAATGAGCAGTTCTTC. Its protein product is CASSLAGTVRNNEQFF.

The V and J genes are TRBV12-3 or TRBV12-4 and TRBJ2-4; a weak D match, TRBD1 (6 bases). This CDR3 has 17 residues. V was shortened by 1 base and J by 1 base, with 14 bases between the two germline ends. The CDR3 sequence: CASSLVWGQGAKNIQYF. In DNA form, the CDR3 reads TGTGCCAGCAGTTTAGTGTGGGGGCAGGGGGCCAAAAACATTCAGTACTTC.

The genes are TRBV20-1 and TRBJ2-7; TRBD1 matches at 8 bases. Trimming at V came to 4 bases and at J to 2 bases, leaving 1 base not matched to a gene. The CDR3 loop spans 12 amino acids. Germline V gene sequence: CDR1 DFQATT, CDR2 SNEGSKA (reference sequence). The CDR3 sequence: CSANRGTYEQYF. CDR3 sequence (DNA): TGCAGTGCTAACAGGGGGACCTACGAGCAGTACTTC.

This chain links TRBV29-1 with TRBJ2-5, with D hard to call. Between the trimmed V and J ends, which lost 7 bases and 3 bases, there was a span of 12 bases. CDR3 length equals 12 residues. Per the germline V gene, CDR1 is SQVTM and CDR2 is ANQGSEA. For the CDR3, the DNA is TGCAGCGCCCGAGTTACAGAAGAGACCCAGTACTTC. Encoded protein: CSARVTEETQYF.

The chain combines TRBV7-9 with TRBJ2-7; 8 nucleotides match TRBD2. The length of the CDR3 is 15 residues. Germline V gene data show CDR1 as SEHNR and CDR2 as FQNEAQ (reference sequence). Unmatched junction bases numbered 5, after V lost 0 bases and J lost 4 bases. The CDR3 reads CASSLASGGGYEQYF. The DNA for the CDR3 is TGTGCCAGCAGCTTAGCCAGCGGGGGTGGTTACGAGCAGTACTTC.

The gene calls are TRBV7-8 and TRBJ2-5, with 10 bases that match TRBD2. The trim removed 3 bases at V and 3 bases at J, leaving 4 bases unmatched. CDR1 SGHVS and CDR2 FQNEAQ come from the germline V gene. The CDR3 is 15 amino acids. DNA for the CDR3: TGTGCCAGCAGCTTCGGACTAGCGGTTGAAGAGACCCAGTACTTC. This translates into CASSFGLAVEETQYF. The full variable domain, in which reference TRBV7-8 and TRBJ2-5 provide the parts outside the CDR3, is GAGVSQSPRYKVAKRGQDVALRCDPISGHVSLFWYQQALGQGPEFLTYFQNEAQLDKSGLPSDRFFAERPEGSVSTLKIQRTQQEDSAVYLCASSFGLAVEETQYFGPGTRLLVL.

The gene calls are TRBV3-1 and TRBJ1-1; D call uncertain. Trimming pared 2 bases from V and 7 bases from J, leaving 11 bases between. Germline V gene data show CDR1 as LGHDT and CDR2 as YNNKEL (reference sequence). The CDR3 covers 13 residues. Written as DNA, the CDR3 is TGTGCCAGCAGCCAAACAGCTCCAATTGAAGCTTTCTTT. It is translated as CASSQTAPIEAFF. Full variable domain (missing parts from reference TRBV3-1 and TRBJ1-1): DTAVSQTPKYLVTQMGNDKSIKCEQNLGHDTMYWYKQDSKKFLKIMFSYNNKELIINETVPNRFSPKSPDKAHLNLHINSLELGDSAVYFCASSQTAPIEAFFGQGTRLTVV.

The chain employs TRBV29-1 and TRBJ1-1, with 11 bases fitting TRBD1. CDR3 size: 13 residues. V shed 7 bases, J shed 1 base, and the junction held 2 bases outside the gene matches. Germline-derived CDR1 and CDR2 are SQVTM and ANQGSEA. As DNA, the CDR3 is TGCAGCGCCGGGACAGGGGGGAACACTGAAGCTTTCTTT. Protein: CSAGTGGNTEAFF.

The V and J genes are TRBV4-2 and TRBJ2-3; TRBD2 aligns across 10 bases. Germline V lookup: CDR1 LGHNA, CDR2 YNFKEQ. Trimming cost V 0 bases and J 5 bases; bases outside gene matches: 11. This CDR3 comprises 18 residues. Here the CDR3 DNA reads TGTGCCAGCAGCCAAGACCCCTCTAGCGGGGGTATTGTAGATACGCAGTATTTT. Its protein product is CASSQDPSSGGIVDTQYF.

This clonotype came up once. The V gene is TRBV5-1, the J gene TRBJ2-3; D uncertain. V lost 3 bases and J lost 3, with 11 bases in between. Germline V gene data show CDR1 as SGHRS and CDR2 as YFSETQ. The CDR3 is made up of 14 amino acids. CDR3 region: CASSSGVGTDTQYF. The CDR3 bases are TGCGCCAGCAGCTCCGGAGTGGGGACAGATACGCAGTATTTT.

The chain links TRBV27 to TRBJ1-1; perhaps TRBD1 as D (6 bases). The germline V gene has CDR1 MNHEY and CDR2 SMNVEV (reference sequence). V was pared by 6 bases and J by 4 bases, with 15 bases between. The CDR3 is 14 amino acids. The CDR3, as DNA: TGTGCCAGCAGGACACAGGGAAGGGGCACTGAAGCTTTCTTT. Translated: CASRTQGRGTEAFF.

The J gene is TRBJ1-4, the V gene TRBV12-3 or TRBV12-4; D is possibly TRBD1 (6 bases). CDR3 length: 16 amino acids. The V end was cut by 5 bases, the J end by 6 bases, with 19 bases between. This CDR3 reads CASSPRRQGRDEKLFF. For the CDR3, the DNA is TGTGCCAGCAGTCCACGCCGGCAGGGGCGGGATGAAAAACTGTTTTTT.

The CDR3 DNA follows: TGCGCCAGCAGCCGGGAGGGGGGAGTCAAGGGGGATCAGCCCCAGCATTTT. It yields the protein CASSREGGVKGDQPQHF. V usage is TRBV4-1 and J usage is TRBJ1-5; maybe TRBD1 (6 bases). The CDR3 spans 17 residues. V gave up 4 bases and J gave up 5 bases, with 21 bases separating them. Germline CDR1 and CDR2: MGHRA and YSYEKL.

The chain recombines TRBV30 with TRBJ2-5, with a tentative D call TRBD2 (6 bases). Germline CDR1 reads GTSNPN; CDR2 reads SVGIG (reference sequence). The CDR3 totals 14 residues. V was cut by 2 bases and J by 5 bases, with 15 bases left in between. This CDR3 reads CAWSKTSSLETQYF. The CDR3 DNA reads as TGTGCCTGGAGTAAAACTAGCTCGTTGGAGACCCAGTACTTC.

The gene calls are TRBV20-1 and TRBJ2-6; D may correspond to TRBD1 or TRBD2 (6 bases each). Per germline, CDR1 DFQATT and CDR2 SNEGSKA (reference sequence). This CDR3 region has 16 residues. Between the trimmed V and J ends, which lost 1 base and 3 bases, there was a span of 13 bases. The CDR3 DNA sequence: TGCAGTGCTAGAGCCGGGGGCGTAGGTGGGGCCAACGTCCTGACTTTC. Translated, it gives CSARAGGVGGANVLTF.

In DNA form, the CDR3 reads TGTGCCAGCAGCCAGGGACAGGGCCTAAAACTGTTTTTT. This gives the protein CASSQGQGLKLFF. The chain employs TRBV3-1 and TRBJ1-4; 9 nucleotides agree with TRBD1. The trim removed 3 bases at V and 10 bases at J, leaving 3 bases unmatched. The germline V gene encodes CDR1 LGHDT and CDR2 YNNKEL (reference sequence). This CDR3 region has 13 residues.

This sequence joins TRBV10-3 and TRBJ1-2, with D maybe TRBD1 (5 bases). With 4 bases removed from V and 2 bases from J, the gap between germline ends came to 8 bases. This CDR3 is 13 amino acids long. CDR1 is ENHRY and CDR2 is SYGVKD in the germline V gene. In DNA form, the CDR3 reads TGTGCCATCAGTGCTGACAGAAACTATGGCTACACCTTC. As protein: CAISADRNYGYTF.

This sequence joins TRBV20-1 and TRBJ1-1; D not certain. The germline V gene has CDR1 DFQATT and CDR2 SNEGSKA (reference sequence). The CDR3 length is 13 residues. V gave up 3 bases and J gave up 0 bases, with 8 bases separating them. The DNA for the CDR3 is TGCAGTGCTAGCGGCCCTATGAACACTGAAGCTTTCTTT. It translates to CSASGPMNTEAFF.

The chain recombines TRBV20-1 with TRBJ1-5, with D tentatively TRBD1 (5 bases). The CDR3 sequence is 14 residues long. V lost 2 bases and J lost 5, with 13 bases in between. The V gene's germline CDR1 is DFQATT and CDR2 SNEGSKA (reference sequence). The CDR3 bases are TGCAGTGCTAGACCGACAGTGGGGGATCAGCCCCAGCATTTT. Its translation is CSARPTVGDQPQHF.

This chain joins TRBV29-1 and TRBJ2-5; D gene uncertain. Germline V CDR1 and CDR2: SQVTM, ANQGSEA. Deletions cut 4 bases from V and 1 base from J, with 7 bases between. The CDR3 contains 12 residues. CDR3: CSVGPSQETQYF. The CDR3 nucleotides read TGCAGCGTTGGGCCCAGCCAAGAGACCCAGTACTTC.

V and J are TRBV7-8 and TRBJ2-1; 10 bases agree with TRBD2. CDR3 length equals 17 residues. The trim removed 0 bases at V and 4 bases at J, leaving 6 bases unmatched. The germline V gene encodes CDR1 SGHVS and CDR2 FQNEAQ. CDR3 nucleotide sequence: TGTGCCAGCAGCTTAGCGCTGCCTAGCGGGGGTTACAATGAGCAGTTCTTC. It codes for CASSLALPSGGYNEQFF.

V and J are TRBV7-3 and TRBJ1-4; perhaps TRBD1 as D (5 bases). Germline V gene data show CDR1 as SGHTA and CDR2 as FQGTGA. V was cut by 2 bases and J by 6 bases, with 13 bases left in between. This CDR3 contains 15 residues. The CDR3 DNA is TGTGCCAGCAGCTTACAAAGCGCGGGGGATGAAAAACTGTTTTTT. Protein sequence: CASSLQSAGDEKLFF.

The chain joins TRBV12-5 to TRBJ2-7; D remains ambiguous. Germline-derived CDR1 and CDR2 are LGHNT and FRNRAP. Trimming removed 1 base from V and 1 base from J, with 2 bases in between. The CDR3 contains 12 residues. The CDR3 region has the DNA TGTGCTAGTGGTTTGGGTTCCTACGAGCAGTACTTC. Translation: CASGLGSYEQYF.

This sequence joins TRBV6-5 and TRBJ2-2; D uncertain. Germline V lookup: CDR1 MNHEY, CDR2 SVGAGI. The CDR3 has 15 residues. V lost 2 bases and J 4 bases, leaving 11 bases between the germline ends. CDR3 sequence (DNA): TGTGCCAGCAGTTACAAGGCGAAGGGCACCGGGGAGCTGTTTTTT. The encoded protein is CASSYKAKGTGELFF.

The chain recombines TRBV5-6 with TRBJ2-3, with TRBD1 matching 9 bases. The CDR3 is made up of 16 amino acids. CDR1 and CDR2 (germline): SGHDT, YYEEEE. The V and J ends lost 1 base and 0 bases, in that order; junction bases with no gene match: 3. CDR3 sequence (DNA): TGTGCCAGCAGCTTGACAGGACAGGGGAGCACAGATACGCAGTATTTT. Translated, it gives CASSLTGQGSTDTQYF.

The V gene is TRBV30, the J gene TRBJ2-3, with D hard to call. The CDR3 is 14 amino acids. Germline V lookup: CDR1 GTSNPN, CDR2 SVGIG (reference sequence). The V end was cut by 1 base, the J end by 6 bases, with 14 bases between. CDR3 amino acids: CAWSGAPGADTQYF. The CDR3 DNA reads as TGTGCCTGGAGTGGAGCGCCTGGAGCTGATACGCAGTATTTT.